This T cell receptor beta chain emerged from a study of T cell responses to AZD1222 COVID-19 vaccine. Study-wide background: Second-dose intervals of approximately 4 or approximately 12 weeks were pooled.

This table comes from immunoSEQ multiplex PCR, and its TCRdb copy is limited to in-frame clones, with some not included. The data hold some 130,000 clones, with 70% to 90% observed a single time. The CDR3 has 12 residues. Germline lookup yields CDR1 SNHLY and CDR2 FYNNEI. V shed 11 bases and J 4 bases; nucleotides not matched to a gene: 4. The sequences come from peripheral blood, collected on day 0 of AZD1222 vaccination. The TCR originated in an adult in good health. The chain is built from TRBV2 and TRBJ1-1; 10 positions agree with TRBD1. CDR3 sequence (DNA): TGTGCCGCCGGGACAGGGGCCACTGAAGCTTTCTTT. Its translation: CAAGTGATEAFF.